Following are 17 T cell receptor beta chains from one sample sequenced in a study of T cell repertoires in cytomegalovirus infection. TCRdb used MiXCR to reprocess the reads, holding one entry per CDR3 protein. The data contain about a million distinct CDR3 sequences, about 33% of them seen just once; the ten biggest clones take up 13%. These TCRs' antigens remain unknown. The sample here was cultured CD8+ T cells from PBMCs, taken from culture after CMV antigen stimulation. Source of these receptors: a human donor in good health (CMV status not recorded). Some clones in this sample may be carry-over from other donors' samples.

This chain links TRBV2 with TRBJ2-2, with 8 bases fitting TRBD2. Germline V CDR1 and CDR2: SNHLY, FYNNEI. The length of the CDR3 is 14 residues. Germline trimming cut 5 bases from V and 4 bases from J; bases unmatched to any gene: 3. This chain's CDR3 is CASSPGGTTGELFF. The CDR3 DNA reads TGTGCCAGCAGTCCGGGGGGGACCACCGGGGAGCTGTTTTTT.

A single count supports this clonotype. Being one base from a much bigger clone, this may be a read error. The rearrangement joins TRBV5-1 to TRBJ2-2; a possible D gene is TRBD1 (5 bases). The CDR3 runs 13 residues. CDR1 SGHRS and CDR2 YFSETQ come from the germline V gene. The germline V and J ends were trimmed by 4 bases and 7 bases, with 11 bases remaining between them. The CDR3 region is CASSGHGYGELFF. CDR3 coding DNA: TGCGCCAGCAGCGGACATGGTTACGGGGAGCTGTTTTTT.

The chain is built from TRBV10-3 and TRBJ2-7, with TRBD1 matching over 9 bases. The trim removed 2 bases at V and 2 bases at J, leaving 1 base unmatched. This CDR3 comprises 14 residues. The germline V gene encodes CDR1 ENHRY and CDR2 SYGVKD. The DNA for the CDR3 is TGTGCCATCAGTGAGACAGGGGGCCCCTACGAGCAGTACTTC. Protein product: CAISETGGPYEQYF.

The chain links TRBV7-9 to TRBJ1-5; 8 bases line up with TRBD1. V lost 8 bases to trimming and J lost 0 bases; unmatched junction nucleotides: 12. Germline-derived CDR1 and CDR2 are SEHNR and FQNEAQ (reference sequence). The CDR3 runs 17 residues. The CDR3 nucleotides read TGTGCCAGCCTTGGAGGACAGGGAAGCAGTAGCAATCAGCCCCAGCATTTT. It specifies CASLGGQGSSSNQPQHF.

This chain's CDR3 is CASRGLAGGRGIQTQYF. The CDR3, as DNA: TGTGCCAGCAGGGGACTAGCGGGGGGGCGAGGGATACAGACCCAGTACTTC. This rearrangement joins TRBV6-5 to TRBJ2-5; TRBD2 aligns across 16 bases. Per the germline V gene, CDR1 is MNHEY and CDR2 is SVGAGI. This CDR3 has 17 residues. The V and J ends lost 6 bases and 6 bases, in that order; junction bases with no gene match: 10.

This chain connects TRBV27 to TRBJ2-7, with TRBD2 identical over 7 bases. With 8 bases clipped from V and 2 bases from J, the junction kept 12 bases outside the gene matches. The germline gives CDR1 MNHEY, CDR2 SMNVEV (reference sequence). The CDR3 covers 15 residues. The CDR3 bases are TGTGCCAGCGCCACGGGCCAGCGGGGTCCCTACGAGCAGTACTTC. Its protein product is CASATGQRGPYEQYF.

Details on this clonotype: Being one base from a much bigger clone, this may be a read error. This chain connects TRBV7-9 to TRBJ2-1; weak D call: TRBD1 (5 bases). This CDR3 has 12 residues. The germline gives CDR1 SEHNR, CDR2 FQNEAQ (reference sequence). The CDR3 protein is CVSRYTGHEQFF. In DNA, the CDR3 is TGTGTCAGCCGCTATACAGGACATGAGCAGTTCTTC.

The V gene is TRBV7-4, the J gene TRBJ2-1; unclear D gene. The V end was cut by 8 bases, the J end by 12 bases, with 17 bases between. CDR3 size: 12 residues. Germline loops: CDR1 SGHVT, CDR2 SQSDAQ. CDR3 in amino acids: CASATHPGGQFF. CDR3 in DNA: TGTGCCAGCGCAACTCACCCCGGCGGGCAGTTCTTC.

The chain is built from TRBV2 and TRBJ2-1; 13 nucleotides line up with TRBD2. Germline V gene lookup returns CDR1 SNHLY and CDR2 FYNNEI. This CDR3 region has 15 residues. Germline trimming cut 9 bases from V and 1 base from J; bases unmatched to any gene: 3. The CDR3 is CARGLAGKSYNEQFF. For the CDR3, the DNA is TGTGCCAGGGGACTAGCGGGGAAATCCTACAATGAGCAGTTCTTC.

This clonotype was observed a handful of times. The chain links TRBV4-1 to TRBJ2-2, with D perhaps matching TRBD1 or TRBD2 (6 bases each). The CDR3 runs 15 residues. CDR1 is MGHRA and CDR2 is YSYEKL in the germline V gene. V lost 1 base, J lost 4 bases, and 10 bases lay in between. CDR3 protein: CASSQVGGGTGELFF. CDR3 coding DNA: TGCGCCAGCAGCCAAGTTGGAGGGGGCACCGGGGAGCTGTTTTTT.

CDR3 in DNA: TGTGCCAGCAGCGTAGAGGGAGATACGCAGTATTTT. Its translation is CASSVEGDTQYF. The gene calls are TRBV9 and TRBJ2-3; D gene unclear. CDR3 length equals 12 residues. The ends were cut back, 0 bases at V and 5 bases at J, with 4 bases in the middle. The germline CDR1 and CDR2 sequences are SGDLS and YYNGEE.

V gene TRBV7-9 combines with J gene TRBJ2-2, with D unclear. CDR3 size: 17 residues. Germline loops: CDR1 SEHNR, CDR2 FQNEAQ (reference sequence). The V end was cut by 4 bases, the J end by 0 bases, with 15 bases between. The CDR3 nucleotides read TGTGCCAGCAGCTCCCCGGCGGATGGCGCGAACACCGGGGAGCTGTTTTTT. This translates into CASSSPADGANTGELFF.

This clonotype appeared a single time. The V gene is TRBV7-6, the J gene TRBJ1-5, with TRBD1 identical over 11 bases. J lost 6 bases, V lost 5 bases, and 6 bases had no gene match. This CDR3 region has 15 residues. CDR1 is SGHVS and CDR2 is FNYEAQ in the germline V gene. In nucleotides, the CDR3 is TGTGCCAGCAGCGCCTCCGGGACAGGGGGTCAGCCCCAGCATTTT. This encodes CASSASGTGGQPQHF.

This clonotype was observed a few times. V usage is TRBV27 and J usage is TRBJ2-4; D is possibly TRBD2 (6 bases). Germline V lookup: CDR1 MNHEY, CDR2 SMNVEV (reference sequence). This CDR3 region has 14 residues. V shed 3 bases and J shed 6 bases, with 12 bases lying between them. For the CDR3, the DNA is TGTGCCAGCAGTTTCGCGGGGTGGGGAAACATTCAGTACTTC. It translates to CASSFAGWGNIQYF.

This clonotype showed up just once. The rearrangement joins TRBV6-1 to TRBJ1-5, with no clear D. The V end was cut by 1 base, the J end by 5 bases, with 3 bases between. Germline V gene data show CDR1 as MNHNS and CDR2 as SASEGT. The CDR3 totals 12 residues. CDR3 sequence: CASSEEYQPQHF. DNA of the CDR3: TGTGCCAGCAGTGAAGAGTATCAGCCCCAGCATTTT.

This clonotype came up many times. The CDR3 loop reads CASSMGRIYGYTF. Written as DNA, the CDR3 is TGTGCCAGCAGTATGGGACGGATATATGGCTACACCTTC. This sequence joins TRBV12-3 or TRBV12-4 and TRBJ1-2, with D possibly being TRBD1 (5 bases). The CDR3 totals 13 residues. The V end lost 5 bases, the J end lost 5 bases, and 12 bases lay between the germline ends.

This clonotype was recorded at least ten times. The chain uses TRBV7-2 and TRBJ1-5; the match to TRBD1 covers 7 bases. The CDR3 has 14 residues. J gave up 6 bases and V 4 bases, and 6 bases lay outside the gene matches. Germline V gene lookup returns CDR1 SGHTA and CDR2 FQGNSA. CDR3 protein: CASSYRQGLQPQHF. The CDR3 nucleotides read TGTGCCAGCAGCTATAGACAGGGACTTCAGCCCCAGCATTTT.